Listed below are T cell receptor beta chains from one sample, sequenced in a study of blood T cell repertoires in COVID-19. TCRdb's copy holds only in-frame clones and misses some; the assay was immunoSEQ multiplex PCR. Of over 250,000 clones in the sample, 80% to 90% were seen once. Material for sequencing was peripheral blood. Receptors were obtained from a woman aged 45-65 years with acute or convalescent COVID-19. The CDR3 runs from the conserved cysteine through the conserved F or W. Each record gives: clone size, J gene, D gene, V gene, CDR3 DNA, CDR3 protein. A D gene is named only where the DNA matches it firmly. Expanded clones get a size class; other rows say once, few or many, or leave the size out.

size: .
J: TRBJ1-3
D: .
V: TRBV12-3/TRBV12-4
DNA: TGTGCCAGCAGACGAGAAGGAAACACCATATATTTT
CDR3: CASRREGNTIYF

size: .
J: TRBJ2-1
D: TRBD2
V: TRBV5-1
DNA: TGCGCCAGCAGCTTGGTTTCTCTAGCGGGACCCCATGAGCAGTTCTTC
CDR3: CASSLVSLAGPHEQFF

size: .
J: TRBJ2-1
D: TRBD1
V: TRBV6-1
DNA: TGTGCCAGCAGTGTCGGTGGGACAGGGTCCTACAATGAGCAGTTCTTC
CDR3: CASSVGGTGSYNEQFF

size: .
J: TRBJ2-5
D: TRBD2
V: TRBV5-1
DNA: TGCGCCAGCAGGCCCACGGGAGGCCACCAAGAGACCCAGTACTTC
CDR3: CASRPTGGHQETQYF

size: .
J: TRBJ2-7
D: TRBD1
V: TRBV19
DNA: TGTGCCAGTAGTTTGACAGGGACCTACGAGCAGTACTTC
CDR3: CASSLTGTYEQYF

size: .
J: TRBJ1-2
D: .
V: TRBV7-2
DNA: TGTGCCAGCAGCGTAAGGACAGCGGGGGCACTTTATGGCTACACCTTC
CDR3: CASSVRTAGALYGYTF

size: .
J: TRBJ1-2
D: TRBD1
V: TRBV29-1
DNA: TGCAGCGCCGGGACAGGGGACGGCTACACCTTC
CDR3: CSAGTGDGYTF

size: .
J: TRBJ2-1
D: TRBD2
V: TRBV19
DNA: TGTGCCAGTAGTAGGGGACTAGCGGGTGAGCAGTTCTTC
CDR3: CASSRGLAGEQFF

size: .
J: TRBJ1-2
D: .
V: TRBV7-9
DNA: TGTGCCAGCAGCTTAGCGTCTTTTAGTGGCTACACCTTC
CDR3: CASSLASFSGYTF

size: .
J: TRBJ1-3
D: .
V: TRBV18
DNA: TGTGCCAGCTCACCAGGGGCTTCTGGAAACACCATATATTTT
CDR3: CASSPGASGNTIYF

size: .
J: TRBJ1-4
D: .
V: TRBV28
DNA: TGTGCCAGCAACTCCCCGCAGGATGAAAAACTGTTTTTT
CDR3: CASNSPQDEKLFF

size: .
J: TRBJ2-7
D: .
V: TRBV29-1
DNA: TGCAGCGTTGGACAGCTCTACGAGCAGTACTTC
CDR3: CSVGQLYEQYF

size: .
J: TRBJ2-1
D: TRBD2
V: TRBV9
DNA: TGTGCCAGTAGCGGGAACCCAGGCAATGAGCAGTTCTTC
CDR3: CASSGNPGNEQFF

size: .
J: TRBJ2-3
D: .
V: TRBV6-5
DNA: TGTGCCAGCAGGTCGCGAGGTACGCAGTATTTT
CDR3: CASRSRGTQYF

size: .
J: TRBJ1-5
D: .
V: TRBV7-2
DNA: TGTGCCAGCAGCTTAGCTTACATTCAGCCCCAGCATTTT
CDR3: CASSLAYIQPQHF

size: .
J: TRBJ1-2
D: .
V: TRBV7-9
DNA: TGTGCCAGCAGCTTAGGTGGTCCAGGGAACTATGGCTACACCTTC
CDR3: CASSLGGPGNYGYTF

size: .
J: TRBJ1-2
D: .
V: TRBV18
DNA: TGTGCCAGCTCACCCTCATTGGACAGCAACTATGGCTACACCTTC
CDR3: CASSPSLDSNYGYTF

size: .
J: TRBJ1-4
D: TRBD1
V: TRBV10-2
DNA: TGCGCCAGCAGGGACAGGGCCAATGAAAAACTGTTTTTT
CDR3: CASRDRANEKLFF

size: .
J: TRBJ2-7
D: TRBD1
V: TRBV5-1
DNA: TGCGCCAGCAGCAGAACAGGGGGCTTGGACGAGCAGTACTTC
CDR3: CASSRTGGLDEQYF

size: .
J: TRBJ1-1
D: TRBD1
V: TRBV28
DNA: TGTGCCAGCAGTTCCCAGGGGGCGGGGAACACTGAAGCTTTCTTT
CDR3: CASSSQGAGNTEAFF

size: .
J: TRBJ1-3
D: TRBD1
V: TRBV5-1
DNA: TGCGCCAGCAGCTTGGAATTTCGGGACAGGCCTGGAAACACCATATATTTT
CDR3: CASSLEFRDRPGNTIYF

size: few
J: TRBJ2-5
D: .
V: TRBV27
DNA: TGTGCCAGCAGTACATTCCAGGGCCAAGAGACCCAGTACTTC
CDR3: CASSTFQGQETQYF

size: .
J: TRBJ2-7
D: TRBD1
V: TRBV15
DNA: TGTGCCACCAGCAGAGCAGGGGGCGAGCAGTACTTC
CDR3: CATSRAGGEQYF

size: .
J: TRBJ2-1
D: .
V: TRBV5-6
DNA: TGTGCCAGCAGCTTCGACTCCCGCAATGAGCAGTTCTTC
CDR3: CASSFDSRNEQFF

size: .
J: TRBJ2-1
D: .
V: TRBV24-1
DNA: TGTGCCACCGCACTCTACAATGAGCAGTTCTTC
CDR3: CATALYNEQFF

size: .
J: TRBJ1-5
D: .
V: TRBV6-6
DNA: TGTGCCAGCAGTTACGTCGGGGGTGGGGATCAGCCCCAGCATTTT
CDR3: CASSYVGGGDQPQHF

size: once
J: TRBJ2-2
D: .
V: TRBV1
DNA: TGCACCAGCAGCCCGGGGGGACTTAACACCGGGGAGCTGTTTTTT
CDR3: CTSSPGGLNTGELFF

size: .
J: TRBJ2-1
D: .
V: TRBV5-1
DNA: TGCGCCAGCAGCATAGGGACACTAGGTAATGAGCAGTTCTTC
CDR3: CASSIGTLGNEQFF

size: .
J: TRBJ2-7
D: .
V: TRBV19
DNA: TGTGCCAGTAGTATCCCATCGGGAGCGACCTACGAGCAGTACTTC
CDR3: CASSIPSGATYEQYF

size: .
J: TRBJ2-7
D: .
V: TRBV29-1
DNA: TGCAGCGTTCGTGTTTGGCAGGGATTCTACGAGCAGTACTTC
CDR3: CSVRVWQGFYEQYF

size: few
J: TRBJ1-4
D: TRBD1
V: TRBV5-4
DNA: TGTGCCAGCAGCGACCCCGGGACAGGGAATGAAAAACTGTTTTTT
CDR3: CASSDPGTGNEKLFF

size: .
J: TRBJ1-5
D: TRBD1
V: TRBV5-5
DNA: TGTGCCAGCAGCAATTTCGGGACAGGGTCCCGTCAGCCCCAGCATTTT
CDR3: CASSNFGTGSRQPQHF

size: .
J: TRBJ1-1
D: .
V: TRBV7-2
DNA: TGTGCCAGCAGCTTAGTCGGGGATGGCACTGAAGCTTTCTTT
CDR3: CASSLVGDGTEAFF

size: .
J: TRBJ2-5
D: TRBD1
V: TRBV6-5
DNA: TGTGCCAGCAGGCGACAGGGCGGAGAGACCCAGTACTTC
CDR3: CASRRQGGETQYF